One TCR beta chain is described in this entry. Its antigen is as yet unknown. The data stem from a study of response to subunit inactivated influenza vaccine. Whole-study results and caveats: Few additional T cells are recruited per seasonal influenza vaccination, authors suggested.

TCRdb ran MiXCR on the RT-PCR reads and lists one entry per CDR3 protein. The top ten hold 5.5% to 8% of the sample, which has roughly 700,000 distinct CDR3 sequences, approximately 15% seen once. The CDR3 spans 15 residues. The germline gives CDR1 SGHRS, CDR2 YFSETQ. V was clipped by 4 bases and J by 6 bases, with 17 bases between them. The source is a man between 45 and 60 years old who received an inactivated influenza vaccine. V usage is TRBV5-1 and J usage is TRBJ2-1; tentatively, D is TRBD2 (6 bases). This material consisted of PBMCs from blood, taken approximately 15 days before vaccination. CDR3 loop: CASSLGGSKGNEQFF. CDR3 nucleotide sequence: TGCGCCAGCAGCCTGGGGGGTAGTAAGGGCAATGAGCAGTTCTTC.